Presented here are 3 T cell receptor beta chains from one specimen sequenced in a study of CD8 T cells in Susac syndrome. Roughly 0.45 to 1 ug RNA was reverse transcribed with random hexamers. TCRdb reprocessed the immunoSEQ multiplex PCR reads via MiXCR and lists one record per CDR3 protein. The sample records approximately 210,000 distinct CDR3 sequences, nearly 97% being singletons. The specimen sequenced was CD4+ T cells from PBMCs. The receptors shown here come from a human donor with multiple sclerosis.

The rearrangement links TRBV2 to TRBJ2-7; 8 bases match TRBD1. The CDR3 totals 14 residues. Germline V lookup: CDR1 SNHLY, CDR2 FYNNEI. With 6 bases clipped from V and 4 bases from J, the junction kept 8 bases outside the gene matches. In DNA, the CDR3 is TGTGCCAGCAGAGCCGGGACAGGCTTTTACGAGCAGTACTTC. Amino acids: CASRAGTGFYEQYF.

J is TRBJ1-5 and V is TRBV7-6; 10 bases agree with TRBD1. Germline-derived CDR1 and CDR2 are SGHVS and FNYEAQ. J lost 0 bases, V lost 5 bases, and 10 bases had no gene match. CDR3 length equals 18 residues. In DNA form, the CDR3 reads TGTGCCAGCAGCCCTAGGGACAGGGGATTGGATAGCAATCAGCCCCAGCATTTT. Protein: CASSPRDRGLDSNQPQHF.

J is TRBJ1-1 and V is TRBV30; 7 nucleotides align to TRBD1. The V and J ends lost 4 bases and 4 bases, in that order; junction bases with no gene match: 6. Germline V gene sequence: CDR1 GTSNPN, CDR2 SVGIG (reference sequence). The CDR3 length is 13 residues. Written as DNA, the CDR3 is TGTGCCTGGAACCGACAGGGCGGCACTGAAGCTTTCTTT. Protein: CAWNRQGGTEAFF. The variable domain in full, with the rest retrieved from reference TRBV30 and TRBJ1-1, is SQTIHQWPATLVQPVGSPLSLECTVEGTSNPNLYWYRQAAGRGLQLLFYSVGIGQISSEVPQNLSASRPQDRQFILSSKKLLLSDSGFYLCAWNRQGGTEAFFGQGTRLTVV.